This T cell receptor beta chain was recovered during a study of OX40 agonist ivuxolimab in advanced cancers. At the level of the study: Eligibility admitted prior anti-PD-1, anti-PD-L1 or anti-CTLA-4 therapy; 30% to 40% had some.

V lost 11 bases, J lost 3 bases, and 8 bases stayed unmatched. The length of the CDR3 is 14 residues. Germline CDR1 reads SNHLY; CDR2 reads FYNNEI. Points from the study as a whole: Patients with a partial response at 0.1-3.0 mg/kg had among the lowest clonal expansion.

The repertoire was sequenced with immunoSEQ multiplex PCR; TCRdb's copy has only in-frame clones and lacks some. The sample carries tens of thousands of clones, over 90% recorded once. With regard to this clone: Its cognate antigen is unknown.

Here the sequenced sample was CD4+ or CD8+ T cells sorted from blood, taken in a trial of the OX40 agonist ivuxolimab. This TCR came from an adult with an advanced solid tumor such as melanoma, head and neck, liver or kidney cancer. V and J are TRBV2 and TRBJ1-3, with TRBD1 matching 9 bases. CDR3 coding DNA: TGTGCCGGTTGGACAGGGGTAAATGGAAACACCATATATTTT. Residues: CAGWTGVNGNTIYF.